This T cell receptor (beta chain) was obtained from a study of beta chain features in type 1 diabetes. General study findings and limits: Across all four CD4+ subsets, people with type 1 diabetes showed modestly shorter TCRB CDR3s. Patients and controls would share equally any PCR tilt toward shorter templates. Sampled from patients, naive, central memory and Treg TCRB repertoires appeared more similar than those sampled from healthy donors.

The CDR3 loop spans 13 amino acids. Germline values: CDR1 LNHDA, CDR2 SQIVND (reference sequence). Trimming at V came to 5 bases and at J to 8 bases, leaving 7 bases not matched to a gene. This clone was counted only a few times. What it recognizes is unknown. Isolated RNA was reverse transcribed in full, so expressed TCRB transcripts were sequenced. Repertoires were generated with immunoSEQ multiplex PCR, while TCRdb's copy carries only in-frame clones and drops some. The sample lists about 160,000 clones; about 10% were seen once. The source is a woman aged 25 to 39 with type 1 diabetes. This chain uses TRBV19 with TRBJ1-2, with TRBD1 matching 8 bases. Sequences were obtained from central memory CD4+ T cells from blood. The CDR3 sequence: CASSATGAGGYTF. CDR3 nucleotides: TGTGCCAGTAGTGCGACAGGGGCTGGAGGCTACACCTTC.